A single sample is the source of the 5 T cell receptor beta chains below, sequenced in a study of blood T cell repertoires in COVID-19. Sequencing was performed with immunoSEQ multiplex PCR; in TCRdb, only in-frame clones are kept and a portion is missing. The table records 240,000 or so clones, 82% of them present only once. The sequencing input was peripheral blood. The receptors shown here come from a woman aged 55-75 years with active or convalescent COVID-19.

The gene calls are TRBV5-6 and TRBJ1-2, with D perhaps TRBD1 (5 bases). CDR3 length equals 15 residues. Trimming left V 1 base short and J 4 bases short, with 14 bases between. Per germline, CDR1 SGHDT and CDR2 YYEEEE. The CDR3 sequence is CASSLQGLYGYGYTF. The CDR3 nucleotides read TGTGCCAGCAGCTTGCAGGGCCTCTACGGCTATGGCTACACCTTC.

The J gene is TRBJ1-1, the V gene TRBV7-2; perhaps TRBD1 as D (5 bases). Germline values: CDR1 SGHTA, CDR2 FQGNSA. The CDR3 covers 15 residues. With 1 base removed from V and 4 bases from J, the gap between germline ends came to 13 bases. The CDR3 reads CASSLVAGGGTEAFF. In nucleotides, the CDR3 is TGTGCCAGCAGCTTAGTTGCGGGGGGTGGCACTGAAGCTTTCTTT.

The chain carries TRBV4-2 and TRBJ2-3, with 9 bases fitting TRBD2. This CDR3 contains 17 residues. The germline CDR1 and CDR2 sequences are LGHNA and YNFKEQ. The V segment lost 0 bases and the J segment 7 bases; nucleotides outside the gene matches: 11. As DNA, the CDR3 is TGTGCCAGCAGCCAAGAGGGGGCGGGGGGGCCGACAAATACGCAGTATTTT. Amino acid sequence: CASSQEGAGGPTNTQYF.

V and J are TRBV7-9 and TRBJ2-3; D might be TRBD1 (7 bases). Trimming stripped 5 bases from V and 7 bases from J, with 19 bases between. This CDR3 region has 15 residues. Germline CDR1 and CDR2: SEHNR and FQNEAQ (reference sequence). The CDR3 is CASSLRGTAANTQYF. As DNA, the CDR3 is TGTGCCAGCAGCCTCCGCGGGACAGCAGCAAATACGCAGTATTTT. Based on the CDR3 plus reference TRBV7-9 and TRBJ2-3, the full variable domain is DTGVSQNPRHKITKRGQNVTFRCDPISEHNRLYWYRQTLGQGPEFLTYFQNEAQLEKSRLLSDRFSAERPKGSFSTLEIQRTEQGDSAMYLCASSLRGTAANTQYFGPGTRLTVL.

V gene TRBV6-1 combines with J gene TRBJ1-4, with 8 bases aligning to TRBD1. This CDR3 has 16 amino acids. Germline V gives CDR1 MNHNS, CDR2 SASEGT. V shed 4 bases and J 0 bases; nucleotides not matched to a gene: 4. The DNA for the CDR3 is TGTGCCAGCAGTGTCAGGGGGCCAGCAACTAATGAAAAACTGTTTTTT. It is translated as CASSVRGPATNEKLFF.